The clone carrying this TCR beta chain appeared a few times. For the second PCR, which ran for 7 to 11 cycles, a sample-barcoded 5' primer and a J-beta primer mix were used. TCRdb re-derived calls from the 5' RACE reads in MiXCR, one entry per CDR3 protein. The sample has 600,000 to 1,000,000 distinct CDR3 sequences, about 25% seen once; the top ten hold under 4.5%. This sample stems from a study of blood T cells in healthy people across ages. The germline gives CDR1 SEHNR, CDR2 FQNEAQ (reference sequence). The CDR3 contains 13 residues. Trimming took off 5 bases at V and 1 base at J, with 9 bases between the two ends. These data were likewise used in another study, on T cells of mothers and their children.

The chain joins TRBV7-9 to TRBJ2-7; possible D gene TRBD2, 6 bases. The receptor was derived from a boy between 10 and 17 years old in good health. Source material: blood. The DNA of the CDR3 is TGTGCCAGCAGCGACGGGACTTCCTACGAGCAGTACTTC. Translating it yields CASSDGTSYEQYF.